These T cell receptor beta chains were read from a single sample in a study of monozygotic twins with inflammatory bowel disease. After re-calling the 5' RACE reads, TCRdb lists one entry per CDR3 protein, DNA absent. The sample totals just over 300,000 distinct CDR3 sequences; its top ten clones hold over 5%. Specimen: blood. The receptor source for this set is a human donor with ulcerative colitis or Crohn's disease, or a healthy co-twin of an affected twin (not recorded which). Both conserved end residues are part of each CDR3.

TRBV12-3/TRBV12-4	TRBJ2-2	CASSSWGTEITGELFF
TRBV5-6	TRBJ2-3	CASSPRRTSGATDTQYF
TRBV19	TRBJ1-5	CASSMGPGQPQHF
TRBV24-1	TRBJ2-1	CATRADRGLFSYNEQFF
TRBV7-9	TRBJ1-4	CASSLKGRENEKLFF
TRBV3-1	TRBJ1-5	CASSQIYGNQPQHF
TRBV6-2/TRBV6-3	TRBJ2-7	CASSYITGGPGSSYEQYF
TRBV6-1	TRBJ1-2	CAIQPGGPGYGYTF
TRBV7-2	TRBJ2-3	CASKTTGLAGGTDTQYF
TRBV18	TRBJ2-6	CASSRSGTVYESGANVLTF
TRBV24-1	TRBJ2-3	CATSDHTWAGDAPRTDTQYF
TRBV20-1	TRBJ2-1	CSASLSSGRRYNEQFF
TRBV4-1	TRBJ2-1	CASSQPGRRGSYNEQFF
TRBV20-1	TRBJ1-1	CSARDPQTGGAEAFF
TRBV7-8	TRBJ1-4	CASSWDFATNEKLFF
TRBV6-2/TRBV6-3	TRBJ1-2	CASSSTGSRGYTF
TRBV5-1	TRBJ1-3	CASSAGQLISGNTIYF
TRBV7-2	TRBJ2-5	CASSPRGTGIKTQYF
TRBV5-1	TRBJ2-4	CASSLAGGGKNIQYF
TRBV7-9	TRBJ2-7	CASSHPLAEGYEQYF
TRBV12-3/TRBV12-4	TRBJ1-1	CASSRQGADTEAFF
TRBV7-9	TRBJ2-7	CASSSGLAGRGDEQYF
TRBV21-1	TRBJ2-2	CASRTPAKKNTGELFF
TRBV6-1	TRBJ1-2	CASSARRDYGYTF
TRBV28	TRBJ2-7	CASIPWGEPYEQYF
TRBV27	TRBJ1-1	CASSQTWDSMNTEAFF
TRBV20-1	TRBJ2-1	CSARDWRGGAANNEQFF
TRBV20-1	TRBJ1-5	CSALVGAGRNNQPQHF
TRBV30	TRBJ1-1	CAWSPGALVGGNEAFF
TRBV7-9	TRBJ2-1	CASSLYPEPNEQFF
TRBV7-9	TRBJ1-1	CASSLPPLAEAFF